This TCR beta chain was profiled in a study of human T cells and chemical hapten exposure. About the research overall: 0.01% DPC was applied to the upper back in patch tests, which were read at 6 days. Per-sample TCR yield variation was attributed mainly to small pooled library volume differences. Patients, predominantly female, presented with alopecia areata, totalis or universalis. Whole-study results and caveats: Expanded TCRs made up significantly more big CDR3 similarity clusters than controls did.

Time point in this sample: patch test 3, about 24 weeks after DPC sensitization. Stated treatment: therapeutic diphenylcyclopropenone sensitization with weekly scalp DPC. TCRdb reanalysed the RACE reads using MiXCR and keeps one entry per CDR3 protein. The data contain about 97,000 distinct CDR3 sequences, 27% of them seen just once; the ten biggest clones take up around 10%. J lost 4 bases, V lost 3 bases, and 6 bases had no gene match. The CDR3 spans 17 residues. In germline, CDR1 is SGHNT, CDR2 YYREEE (reference sequence). Of note for this clonotype: No antigen is known for it.

This specimen consisted of whole blood, obtained in connection with sensitization to the hapten diphenylcyclopropenone (DPC). The V gene is TRBV5-4, the J gene TRBJ2-1, with TRBD2 matching over 14 bases. The origin of this receptor is a man in his forties or fifties with alopecia areata. Some clones in this sample may be carry-over from other donors' samples. CDR3 coding DNA: TGTGCCAGCAGCTCCCGACTAGCGGGAGGGGTGTACAATGAGCAGTTCTTC. This sequence encodes CASSSRLAGGVYNEQFF.